These 3 T cell receptor beta chains share one sample of origin, sequenced in a study of Ad26.COV2.S vaccination and SARS-CoV-2 variants (dated by TCRdb to about 2021). Library preparation employed the immunoSEQ multiplex PCR assay. What TCRdb holds here is the immuneACCESS table cut down to in-frame rearrangements. Part of the clones is not present; checked against another copy, under half of the missing clones reflect an unresolved V gene, and the others are unexplained. The sample table holds around 380,000 clones, of which 75% to 90% were seen once. 3.5% of the sample comes from the top ten. What this sample's treatment or condition label stands for: around 19 received Ad26.COV2.S at low or high dose, single or two shots; roughly five received placebo; per-sample allocation not given. For vaccine and placebo recipients, the sequenced repertoires came from samples collected on day 63 after the first injection.

Specimen: peripheral blood, collected in a trial of Ad26.COV2.S vaccine versus placebo. The receptor set was obtained from a person between 18 and 59 years old who received the Ad26.COV2.S COVID-19 vaccine or a placebo.

The CDR3 nucleotides are TGTGCCAGCAGCTGGACTGGACAGCGCAATGAGCAGTTCTTC. Amino acids: CASSWTGQRNEQFF. This sequence joins TRBV7-2 and TRBJ2-1; maybe TRBD1 (6 bases). This CDR3 spans 14 amino acids. Trimming stripped 4 bases from V and 6 bases from J, with 13 bases between. Germline values: CDR1 SGHTA, CDR2 FQGNSA.

The chain uses TRBV7-9 and TRBJ1-2; no clear D gene. CDR3 length equals 14 residues. CDR1 is SEHNR and CDR2 is FQNEAQ in the germline V gene (reference sequence). Trimming took 5 bases from V and 10 from J, leaving 20 bases between them. CDR3 DNA: TGTGCCAGCAGCCCTATCGACGAGCCCGGGGACTACACCTTC. This translates into CASSPIDEPGDYTF.

V usage is TRBV19 and J usage is TRBJ2-7, with 7 bases that match TRBD2. The CDR3 spans 13 residues. Germline V lookup: CDR1 LNHDA, CDR2 SQIVND (reference sequence). After removal of 4 bases from V and 3 bases from J, the junction contained 3 bases not matched to a gene. The CDR3 is CASSNPGGYEQYF. The CDR3 nucleotides are TGTGCCAGTAGTAACCCGGGAGGCTACGAGCAGTACTTC.